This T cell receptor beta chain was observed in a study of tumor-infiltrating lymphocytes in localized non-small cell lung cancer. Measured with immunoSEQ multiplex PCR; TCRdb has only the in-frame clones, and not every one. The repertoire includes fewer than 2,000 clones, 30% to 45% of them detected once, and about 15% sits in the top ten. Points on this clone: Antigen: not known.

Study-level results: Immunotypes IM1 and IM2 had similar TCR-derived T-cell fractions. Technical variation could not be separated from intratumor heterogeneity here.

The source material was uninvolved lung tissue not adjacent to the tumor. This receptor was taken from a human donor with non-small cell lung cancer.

The CDR3 region has the DNA TGTGCCAGCGGACGGGACAATCAGCCCCAGCATTTT. Protein product: CASGRDNQPQHF. The chain recombines TRBV9 with TRBJ1-5; unclear D gene. Per germline, CDR1 SGDLS and CDR2 YYNGEE. The CDR3 contains 12 residues. V gave up 7 bases and J gave up 3 bases, with 8 bases separating them.